A selection of T cell receptor beta chains follows, all from one sample in a study of T cell responses to AZD1222 COVID-19 vaccine. Libraries were prepared by immunoSEQ multiplex PCR; TCRdb keeps only in-frame clonotypes and omits some of them. The sample lists 150,000 to 200,000 clones; 92% were seen once. The material was peripheral blood, obtained on day 0 of AZD1222 vaccination. These receptors were collected from an adult in good health. Both conserved end residues are part of each CDR3. D genes are given only for firm matches. Some rows mark clone size as missing; the rest say once, few, many or name a class of expanded clone.

J gene: TRBJ1-3; V gene: TRBV18; D gene: TRBD1; CDR3 length: 17; clone size: once; CDR3 protein: CASSPYSGGPSGNTIYF; CDR3 DNA: TGTGCCAGCTCACCATATTCAGGGGGCCCCTCTGGAAACACCATATATTTT
J gene: TRBJ1-2; V gene: TRBV7-9; D gene: NA; CDR3 length: 12; clone size: NA; CDR3 protein: CASSLARDGYTF; CDR3 DNA: TGTGCCAGCAGCTTAGCCAGGGACGGCTACACCTTC
J gene: TRBJ2-7; V gene: TRBV10-3; D gene: NA; CDR3 length: 14; clone size: few; CDR3 protein: CAISSSASGYEQYF; CDR3 DNA: TGTGCCATCAGCTCTAGCGCGTCTGGATACGAGCAGTACTTC
J gene: TRBJ1-1; V gene: TRBV7-2; D gene: NA; CDR3 length: 15; clone size: NA; CDR3 protein: CASSANRGANTEAFF; CDR3 DNA: TGTGCCAGCAGCGCTAATAGGGGCGCGAACACTGAAGCTTTCTTT
J gene: TRBJ1-2; V gene: TRBV6-2/TRBV6-3; D gene: NA; CDR3 length: 12; clone size: NA; CDR3 protein: CASTYFPYGYTF; CDR3 DNA: TGTGCCAGCACTTACTTCCCCTATGGCTACACCTTC
J gene: TRBJ2-1; V gene: TRBV5-1; D gene: NA; CDR3 length: 15; clone size: NA; CDR3 protein: CASSPTGGTYNEQFF; CDR3 DNA: TGCGCCAGCAGCCCCACGGGTGGCACCTACAATGAGCAGTTCTTC
J gene: TRBJ1-6; V gene: TRBV30; D gene: TRBD1; CDR3 length: 15; clone size: NA; CDR3 protein: CAWSVSGTGVSPLHF; CDR3 DNA: TGTGCCTGGAGTGTATCCGGGACAGGGGTCTCACCCCTCCACTTT
J gene: TRBJ2-1; V gene: TRBV5-6; D gene: NA; CDR3 length: 12; clone size: few; CDR3 protein: CASSLTSNEQFF; CDR3 DNA: TGTGCCAGCAGCTTGACCAGCAATGAGCAGTTCTTC
J gene: TRBJ2-5; V gene: TRBV20-1; D gene: NA; CDR3 length: 11; clone size: NA; CDR3 protein: CSAPLGQTPYF; CDR3 DNA: TGCAGTGCCCCCTTGGGACAAACTCCTTACTTC
J gene: TRBJ1-4; V gene: TRBV19; D gene: NA; CDR3 length: 11; clone size: NA; CDR3 protein: CASRDMGKLFF; CDR3 DNA: TGTGCCAGCAGAGATATGGGAAAACTGTTTTTT
J gene: TRBJ1-3; V gene: TRBV29-1; D gene: NA; CDR3 length: 13; clone size: NA; CDR3 protein: CSVDGGGGNTIYF; CDR3 DNA: TGCAGCGTTGATGGTGGAGGTGGAAACACCATATATTTT
J gene: TRBJ1-2; V gene: TRBV13; D gene: TRBD1; CDR3 length: 13; clone size: NA; CDR3 protein: CASSTGGSYGYTF; CDR3 DNA: TGTGCCAGCAGCACAGGGGGCTCCTATGGCTACACCTTC
J gene: TRBJ1-1; V gene: TRBV5-1; D gene: TRBD1; CDR3 length: 18; clone size: NA; CDR3 protein: CASSGRTGRLQIGTEAFF; CDR3 DNA: TGCGCCAGCAGCGGGAGGACAGGGCGTTTACAAATAGGCACTGAAGCTTTCTTT
J gene: TRBJ1-2; V gene: TRBV7-2; D gene: NA; CDR3 length: 13; clone size: NA; CDR3 protein: CASSLAGAYGYTF; CDR3 DNA: TGTGCCAGCAGCTTAGCGGGGGCCTATGGCTACACCTTC
J gene: TRBJ1-2; V gene: TRBV29-1; D gene: TRBD1; CDR3 length: 15; clone size: NA; CDR3 protein: CSVEDQQGSSYGYTF; CDR3 DNA: TGCAGCGTTGAAGATCAACAGGGGAGTAGCTATGGCTACACCTTC
J gene: TRBJ1-2; V gene: TRBV14; D gene: NA; CDR3 length: 14; clone size: NA; CDR3 protein: CASSPGNDFYGYTF; CDR3 DNA: TGTGCCAGCAGCCCCGGAAACGACTTCTATGGCTACACCTTC
J gene: TRBJ1-2; V gene: TRBV12-3/TRBV12-4; D gene: NA; CDR3 length: 13; clone size: NA; CDR3 protein: CASSRDTNYGYTF; CDR3 DNA: TGTGCCAGCAGTCGGGACACTAACTATGGCTACACCTTC
J gene: TRBJ2-5; V gene: TRBV5-4; D gene: TRBD2; CDR3 length: 14; clone size: NA; CDR3 protein: CASSLTSDQETQYF; CDR3 DNA: TGTGCCAGCAGCTTAACTAGCGATCAAGAGACCCAGTACTTC
J gene: TRBJ1-2; V gene: TRBV5-4; D gene: NA; CDR3 length: 13; clone size: NA; CDR3 protein: CASSPQGGNGYTF; CDR3 DNA: TGTGCCAGCAGCCCGCAGGGAGGGAATGGCTACACCTTC
J gene: TRBJ1-1; V gene: TRBV28; D gene: NA; CDR3 length: 14; clone size: NA; CDR3 protein: CASSLLGENTEAFF; CDR3 DNA: TGTGCCAGCAGTTTACTGGGGGAGAACACTGAAGCTTTCTTT
J gene: TRBJ2-1; V gene: TRBV5-1; D gene: TRBD2; CDR3 length: 18; clone size: NA; CDR3 protein: CASSLAPSGGNASNEQFF; CDR3 DNA: TGCGCCAGCAGCTTGGCCCCTAGCGGGGGTAATGCTAGTAATGAGCAGTTCTTC
J gene: TRBJ2-1; V gene: TRBV2; D gene: TRBD2; CDR3 length: 17; clone size: NA; CDR3 protein: CASSEQLAASSYNEQFF; CDR3 DNA: TGTGCCAGCAGTGAACAACTAGCGGCGAGCTCCTACAATGAGCAGTTCTTC
J gene: TRBJ2-1; V gene: TRBV28; D gene: NA; CDR3 length: 17; clone size: NA; CDR3 protein: CASSLVSPNYREGEQFF; CDR3 DNA: TGTGCCAGCAGTTTAGTATCCCCGAACTACAGGGAGGGTGAGCAGTTCTTC
J gene: TRBJ2-1; V gene: TRBV7-9; D gene: NA; CDR3 length: 14; clone size: NA; CDR3 protein: CASSIRESGNEQFF; CDR3 DNA: TGTGCCAGCAGCATTCGGGAGAGCGGGAATGAGCAGTTCTTC
J gene: TRBJ1-5; V gene: TRBV19; D gene: TRBD1; CDR3 length: 15; clone size: once; CDR3 protein: CASSVRQGGNQPQHF; CDR3 DNA: TGTGCCAGTAGTGTCCGACAGGGTGGCAATCAGCCCCAGCATTTT
J gene: TRBJ1-1; V gene: TRBV29-1; D gene: NA; CDR3 length: 14; clone size: NA; CDR3 protein: CSVDSGVANTEAFF; CDR3 DNA: TGCAGCGTTGATTCAGGGGTGGCGAACACTGAAGCTTTCTTT
J gene: TRBJ2-1; V gene: TRBV4-3; D gene: NA; CDR3 length: 13; clone size: NA; CDR3 protein: CASSQRTYNEQFF; CDR3 DNA: TGCGCCAGCAGCCAGCGAACCTACAATGAGCAGTTCTTC
J gene: TRBJ2-3; V gene: TRBV2; D gene: NA; CDR3 length: 14; clone size: NA; CDR3 protein: CASNLGSEMDTQYF; CDR3 DNA: TGTGCCAGCAATCTGGGGTCTGAGATGGATACGCAGTATTTT
J gene: TRBJ2-2; V gene: TRBV27; D gene: NA; CDR3 length: 13; clone size: once; CDR3 protein: CASSDHRAGELFF; CDR3 DNA: TGTGCCAGCAGTGACCACAGGGCCGGGGAGCTGTTTTTT
J gene: TRBJ2-7; V gene: TRBV5-8; D gene: NA; CDR3 length: 14; clone size: NA; CDR3 protein: CASRVTGSGYEQYF; CDR3 DNA: TGTGCCAGCAGAGTAACAGGGAGTGGCTACGAGCAGTACTTC
J gene: TRBJ2-1; V gene: TRBV3-1/TRBV3-2; D gene: TRBD2; CDR3 length: 17; clone size: NA; CDR3 protein: CASSPPTGTSGRGKQFF; CDR3 DNA: TGTGCCAGCAGCCCGCCGACCGGGACTAGCGGGAGGGGGAAGCAGTTCTTC
J gene: TRBJ1-2; V gene: TRBV27; D gene: NA; CDR3 length: 15; clone size: few; CDR3 protein: CASSPLGGGNYGYTF; CDR3 DNA: TGTGCCAGCAGCCCTCTCGGAGGGGGGAACTATGGCTACACCTTC
J gene: TRBJ1-3; V gene: TRBV4-1; D gene: TRBD1; CDR3 length: 17; clone size: NA; CDR3 protein: CASSQGSGDSGGNTIYF; CDR3 DNA: TGCGCCAGCAGCCAAGGGAGCGGGGACAGCGGTGGAAACACCATATATTTT
J gene: TRBJ2-7; V gene: TRBV7-9; D gene: NA; CDR3 length: 16; clone size: once; CDR3 protein: CASSAPGQGGWGEQYF; CDR3 DNA: TGTGCCAGCAGCGCACCCGGACAAGGTGGGTGGGGCGAGCAGTACTTC
J gene: TRBJ2-1; V gene: TRBV3-1/TRBV3-2; D gene: NA; CDR3 length: 15; clone size: NA; CDR3 protein: CASSPTEGVYNEQFF; CDR3 DNA: TGTGCCAGCAGCCCTACGGAGGGGGTATACAATGAGCAGTTCTTC
J gene: TRBJ1-2; V gene: TRBV18; D gene: NA; CDR3 length: 16; clone size: NA; CDR3 protein: CASSPQLVTSLYGYTF; CDR3 DNA: TGTGCCAGCTCACCACAGTTGGTGACGAGCCTCTATGGCTACACCTTC
J gene: TRBJ2-5; V gene: TRBV3-1/TRBV3-2; D gene: TRBD2; CDR3 length: 15; clone size: NA; CDR3 protein: CASSQGGRVQETQYF; CDR3 DNA: TGTGCCAGCAGCCAAGGGGGGAGGGTCCAAGAGACCCAGTACTTC
J gene: TRBJ1-5; V gene: TRBV3-1/TRBV3-2; D gene: NA; CDR3 length: 14; clone size: NA; CDR3 protein: CASSQRDGNQPQHF; CDR3 DNA: TGTGCCAGCAGCCAACGGGACGGCAATCAGCCCCAGCATTTT
J gene: TRBJ2-4; V gene: TRBV15; D gene: NA; CDR3 length: 14; clone size: NA; CDR3 protein: CATSISPEPNIQYF; CDR3 DNA: TGTGCCACCAGCATTTCCCCGGAACCCAACATTCAGTACTTC
J gene: TRBJ2-3; V gene: TRBV2; D gene: TRBD2; CDR3 length: 16; clone size: once; CDR3 protein: CASLLDWASGSGTQYF; CDR3 DNA: TGTGCCAGCCTCCTTGACTGGGCTAGCGGGAGCGGTACGCAGTATTTT